The rows below give T cell receptor beta chains drawn from one sample of a study of T cell responses to AZD1222 COVID-19 vaccine. Clones were sequenced by immunoSEQ multiplex PCR, and TCRdb holds only the in-frame ones, with some missing. The table shows about 130,000 clones, with nearly 95% occurring only once. The starting material was peripheral blood, obtained on day 0 of AZD1222 vaccination. All receptors come from an adult in good health. Each CDR3 is given with its conserved first and last residue. Each record gives: J gene, V gene, D gene, clone size, CDR3 protein, CDR3 DNA. D genes are given only for firm matches. For some rows the clone size is stated as once, few or many, or as a class when expanded; others skip it.

TRBJ1-2 TRBV27 . few CASSLRQGLDYGYTF TGTGCCAGCAGTTTAAGGCAGGGCCTTGACTATGGCTACACCTTC
TRBJ1-2 TRBV19 . . CASSIRQTTYGYTF TGTGCCAGTAGTATCAGGCAGACTACCTATGGCTACACCTTC
TRBJ2-1 TRBV5-1 . . CASSLVIGGSPSYNEQFF TGCGCCAGCAGCTTGGTAATCGGGGGATCCCCCTCCTACAATGAGCAGTTCTTC
TRBJ2-5 TRBV29-1 TRBD1 . CSVDRGRRETQYF TGCAGCGTTGACAGGGGGAGAAGAGAGACCCAGTACTTC
TRBJ1-2 TRBV5-8 TRBD1 . CASSLPGQGINYGYTF TGTGCCAGCAGCTTGCCGGGACAGGGGATCAACTATGGCTACACCTTC
TRBJ1-1 TRBV7-9 . . CASSLHRSVAEAFF TGTGCCAGCAGCTTACACCGGTCGGTCGCTGAAGCTTTCTTT
TRBJ1-5 TRBV28 TRBD1 few CASSSLGQGARNQPQHF TGTGCCAGCAGTTCCCTCGGACAGGGGGCGCGCAATCAGCCCCAGCATTTT
TRBJ2-3 TRBV2 TRBD2 . CASSNLAGETHTQYF TGTGCCAGCAGCAACCTAGCGGGAGAGACGCATACGCAGTATTTT
TRBJ2-5 TRBV11-2 TRBD2 . CASNPGRGASGRGQETQYF TGTGCCAGCAACCCCGGGAGGGGGGCTAGCGGGAGAGGGCAAGAGACCCAGTACTTC
TRBJ2-2 TRBV11-2 TRBD2 . CASSKGGRDTGELFF TGTGCCAGCAGTAAGGGCGGGAGGGACACCGGGGAGCTGTTTTTT
TRBJ2-7 TRBV27 . . CASSFRVAYEQYF TGTGCCAGCAGTTTCAGGGTAGCGTACGAGCAGTACTTC
TRBJ1-6 TRBV7-9 . . CASSAMGGNNSPLHF TGTGCCAGCAGCGCAATGGGGGGGAATAATTCACCCCTCCACTTT
TRBJ2-2 TRBV5-1 . . CASSLRPDTGELFF TGCGCCAGCAGCTTGAGGCCAGACACCGGGGAGCTGTTTTTT
TRBJ2-7 TRBV18 TRBD1 . CASSYGQGEQYF TGTGCCAGCTCGTACGGACAGGGCGAGCAGTACTTC
TRBJ1-2 TRBV4-1 TRBD1 . CASSQERDRDGYTF TGCGCCAGCAGCCAAGAACGGGACAGGGATGGCTACACCTTC
TRBJ1-4 TRBV4-1 . . CASSPPMGSGEKLFF TGCGCCAGCAGCCCCCCGATGGGGAGCGGTGAAAAACTGTTTTTT
TRBJ1-4 TRBV4-2 TRBD1 . CASSPGQGTTNEKLFF TGTGCCAGCAGCCCGGGACAGGGCACAACTAATGAAAAACTGTTTTTT